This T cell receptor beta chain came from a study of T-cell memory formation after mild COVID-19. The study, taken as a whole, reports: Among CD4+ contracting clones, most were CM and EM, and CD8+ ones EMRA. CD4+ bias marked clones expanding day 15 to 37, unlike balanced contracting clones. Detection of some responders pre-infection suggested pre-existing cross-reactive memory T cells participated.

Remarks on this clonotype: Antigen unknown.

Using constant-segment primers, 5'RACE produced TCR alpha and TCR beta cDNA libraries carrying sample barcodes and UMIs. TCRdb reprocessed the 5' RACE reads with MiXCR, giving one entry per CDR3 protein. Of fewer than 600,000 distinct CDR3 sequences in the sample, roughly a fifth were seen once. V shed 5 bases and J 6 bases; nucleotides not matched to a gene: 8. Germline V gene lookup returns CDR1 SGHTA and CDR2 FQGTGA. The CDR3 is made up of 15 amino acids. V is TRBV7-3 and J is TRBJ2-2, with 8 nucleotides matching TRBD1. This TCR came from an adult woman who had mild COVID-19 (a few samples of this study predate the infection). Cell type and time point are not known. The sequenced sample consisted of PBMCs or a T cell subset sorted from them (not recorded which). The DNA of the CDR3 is TGTGCCAGCAGCGCCCCAGGGGGCGAGGCCGGGGAGCTGTTTTTT. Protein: CASSAPGGEAGELFF.